This paragraph covers one T cell receptor (beta chain) sequence. The ends lost 9 bases at V and 8 bases at J; junction bases unmatched: 9. Germline V gene sequence: CDR1 SNHLY, CDR2 FYNNEI. This CDR3 has 14 amino acids. This record comes from a study of blood T cell repertoires in COVID-19. On the study more broadly: Sites across the United States, Italy and Spain contributed samples from acute and convalescent COVID-19.

The data were produced by immunoSEQ multiplex PCR, yet TCRdb's version contains in-frame clones alone and is incomplete. The table includes 140,000 or so clones, about 83% detected once. Sequencing input: PBMCs or T cells enriched from blood (not recorded which). The chain is built from TRBV2 and TRBJ2-1, with TRBD2 matching over 11 bases. The origin of this receptor is a woman between 45 and 60 years old with acute COVID-19. As DNA, the CDR3 is TGTGCCAGTCAACTAGCGGGAGTCTTGGATGAGCAGTTCTTC. Amino acids: CASQLAGVLDEQFF.